The 4 T cell receptor beta chains reported below all come from one sample, sequenced in a study of blood T cell repertoires in COVID-19. This table comes from immunoSEQ multiplex PCR, and its TCRdb copy is limited to in-frame clones, with some not included. Altogether roughly 200,000 clones are present, roughly nine tenths being singletons, with the ten largest covering just over 2.5%. Sequenced material: PBMCs or T cells enriched from blood (not recorded which). The receptors come from a woman aged 25 to 39 who had recovered from COVID-19.

This rearrangement joins TRBV6-5 to TRBJ1-2; D possibly corresponds to TRBD1 (5 bases). Trimming removed 8 bases at V and 5 bases at J, with 9 bases between. The CDR3 is made up of 11 amino acids. Germline V gene data show CDR1 as MNHEY and CDR2 as SVGAGI. The CDR3: CASVSGYGYTF. The CDR3 DNA is TGTGCCAGCGTGTCAGGGTATGGCTACACCTTC.

V gene TRBV12-5 combines with J gene TRBJ2-1, with TRBD1 matching 7 bases. This CDR3 region has 17 residues. J gave up 4 bases and V 0 bases, and 9 bases lay outside the gene matches. Per the germline V gene, CDR1 is LGHNT and CDR2 is FRNRAP. CDR3 DNA sequence: TGTGCTAGTGGTTTGGTACTCTTGGGACAGAGTTACAATGAGCAGTTCTTC. The encoded protein is CASGLVLLGQSYNEQFF.

The sample holds one count of this clone. The gene calls are TRBV7-2 and TRBJ2-2, with 7 bases aligning to TRBD1. CDR1 SGHTA and CDR2 FQGNSA come from the germline V gene. Trimming at V came to 1 base and at J to 4 bases, leaving 3 bases not matched to a gene. The CDR3 covers 15 residues. The CDR3 region is CASSLEAGGTGELFF. CDR3 sequence (DNA): TGTGCCAGCAGCTTAGAGGCAGGGGGCACCGGGGAGCTGTTTTTT. Supplemented by reference TRBV7-2 and TRBJ2-2, the full variable domain reads GAGVSQSPSNKVTEKGKDVELRCDPISGHTALYWYRQSLGQGLEFLIYFQGNSAPDKSGLPSDRFSAERTGGSVSTLTIQRTQQEDSAVYLCASSLEAGGTGELFFGEGSRLTVL.

The V and J genes are TRBV19 and TRBJ1-1; 7 bases agree with TRBD1. The germline V gene encodes CDR1 LNHDA and CDR2 SQIVND (reference sequence). The V gene end was trimmed by 6 bases and the J gene end by 1 base; junction bases not matched to a gene: 5. This CDR3 is 14 amino acids long. CDR3 in DNA: TGTGCCAGTAGATCACAGGGGACGAACACTGAAGCTTTCTTT. Its translation: CASRSQGTNTEAFF.